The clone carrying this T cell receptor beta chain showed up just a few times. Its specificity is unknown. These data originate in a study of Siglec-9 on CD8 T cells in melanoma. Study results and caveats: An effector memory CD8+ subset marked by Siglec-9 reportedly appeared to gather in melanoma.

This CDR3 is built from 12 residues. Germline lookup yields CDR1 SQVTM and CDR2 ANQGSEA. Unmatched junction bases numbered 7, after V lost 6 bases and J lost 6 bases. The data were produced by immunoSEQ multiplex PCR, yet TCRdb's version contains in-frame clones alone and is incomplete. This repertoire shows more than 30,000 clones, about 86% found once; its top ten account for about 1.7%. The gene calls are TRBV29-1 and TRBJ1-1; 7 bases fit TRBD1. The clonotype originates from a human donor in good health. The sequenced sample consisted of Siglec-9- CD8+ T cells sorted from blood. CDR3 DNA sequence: TGCAGCGTCCTCGACAGGGCCCCTGAAGCTTTCTTT. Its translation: CSVLDRAPEAFF.